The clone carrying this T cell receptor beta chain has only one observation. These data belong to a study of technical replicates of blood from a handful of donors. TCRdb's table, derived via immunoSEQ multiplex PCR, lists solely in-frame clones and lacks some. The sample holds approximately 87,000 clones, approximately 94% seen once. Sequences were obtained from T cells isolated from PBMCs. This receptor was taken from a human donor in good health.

CDR3: CASRQGWGTDTQYF. CDR3 DNA: TGTGCCAGCAGACAGGGATGGGGTACAGATACGCAGTATTTT. V usage is TRBV6-5 and J usage is TRBJ2-3; possibly TRBD1 for D (6 bases). The CDR3 consists of 14 residues. Germline V gene data show CDR1 as MNHEY and CDR2 as SVGAGI. V was clipped by 6 bases and J by 3 bases, with 13 bases between them.